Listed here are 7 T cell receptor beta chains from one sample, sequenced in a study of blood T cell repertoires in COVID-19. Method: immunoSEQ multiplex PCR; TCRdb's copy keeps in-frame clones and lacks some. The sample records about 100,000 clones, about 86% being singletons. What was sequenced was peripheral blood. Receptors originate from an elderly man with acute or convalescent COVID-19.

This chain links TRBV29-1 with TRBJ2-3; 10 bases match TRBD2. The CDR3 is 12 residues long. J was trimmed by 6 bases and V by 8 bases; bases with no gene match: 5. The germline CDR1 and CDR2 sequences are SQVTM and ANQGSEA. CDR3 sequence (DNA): TGCAGCATCGTAGCGGGAGGTGATACGCAGTATTTT. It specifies CSIVAGGDTQYF.

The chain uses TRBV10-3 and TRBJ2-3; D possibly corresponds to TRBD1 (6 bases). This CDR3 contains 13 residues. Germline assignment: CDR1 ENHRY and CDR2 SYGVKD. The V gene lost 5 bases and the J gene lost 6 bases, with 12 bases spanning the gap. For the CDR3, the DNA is TGTGCCATCAGTCCAGGGGTACGGGATACGCAGTATTTT. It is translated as CAISPGVRDTQYF.

Here the CDR3 reads CASSRSFSGELFF. DNA of the CDR3: TGTGCCAGCTCTCGTAGCTTTTCCGGGGAGCTGTTTTTT. The chain is built from TRBV9 and TRBJ2-2; unclear D gene. Trimming shortened V by 7 bases and J by 6 bases, and 13 bases separated the two germline ends. CDR3 length: 13 residues. In germline, CDR1 is SGDLS, CDR2 YYNGEE.

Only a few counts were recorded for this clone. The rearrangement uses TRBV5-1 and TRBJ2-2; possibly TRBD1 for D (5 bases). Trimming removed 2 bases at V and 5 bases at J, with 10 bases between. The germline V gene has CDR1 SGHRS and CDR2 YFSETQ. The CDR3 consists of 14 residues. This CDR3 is CASSFDSLTGELFF. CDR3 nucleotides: TGCGCCAGCAGCTTTGACAGTCTGACCGGGGAGCTGTTTTTT.

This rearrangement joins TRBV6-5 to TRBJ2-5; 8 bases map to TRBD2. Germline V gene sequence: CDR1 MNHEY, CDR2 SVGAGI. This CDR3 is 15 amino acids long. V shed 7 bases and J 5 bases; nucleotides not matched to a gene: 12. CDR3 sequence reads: CASTAGVGGGETQYF. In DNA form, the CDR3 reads TGTGCCAGCACAGCGGGAGTTGGAGGGGGGGAGACCCAGTACTTC.

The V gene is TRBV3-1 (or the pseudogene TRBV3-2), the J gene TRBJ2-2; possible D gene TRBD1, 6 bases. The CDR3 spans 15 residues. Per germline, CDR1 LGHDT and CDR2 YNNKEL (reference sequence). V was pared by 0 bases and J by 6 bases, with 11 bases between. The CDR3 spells CASSQDGTLAGELFF. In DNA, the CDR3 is TGTGCCAGCAGCCAAGACGGGACATTAGCCGGGGAGCTGTTTTTT.

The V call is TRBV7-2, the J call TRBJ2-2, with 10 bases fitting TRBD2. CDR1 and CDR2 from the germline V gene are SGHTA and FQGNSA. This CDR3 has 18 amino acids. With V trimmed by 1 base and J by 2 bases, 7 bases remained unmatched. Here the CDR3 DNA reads TGTGCCAGCAGCTTAGAGGGTAGCGGGAGGTACAACACCGGGGAGCTGTTTTTT. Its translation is CASSLEGSGRYNTGELFF.